The 16 T cell receptor beta chains presented below share a single source sample, sequenced in a study of CD8 T cells in ankylosing spondylitis (dated by TCRdb to the late 2010s). The protocol used for the library was 5' RACE. The sequencing machine was an Illumina HiSeq 2500. The raw public reads went through TCRdb reprocessing: fastp at Q25, MiXCR clone calling, in-frame beta chains kept. Records with the same CDR3 protein are collapsed into one entry carrying the most frequent genes and DNA. This sample holds 200,000 to 300,000 distinct CDR3 sequences; roughly a tenth were observed only once. The ten biggest clones cover around 2.6% of the sample. The sample was blood, either unsorted or a sorted T cell fraction (not recorded which). These receptors were collected from a male donor with ankylosing spondylitis or in good health (not recorded which).

At least ten counts were recorded for this clonotype. The chain has TRBV10-3 and TRBJ2-7; 8 positions agree with TRBD1. The ends lost 11 bases at V and 10 bases at J; junction bases unmatched: 13. Germline values: CDR1 ENHRY, CDR2 SYGVKD. The length of the CDR3 is 12 residues. The CDR3 bases are TGTGCCCCCGCGGGGCAGGGGGCCGGACAGTACTTC. It encodes CAPAGQGAGQYF.

The V gene is TRBV20-1, the J gene TRBJ2-3, with 8 bases aligning to TRBD2. The length of the CDR3 is 13 residues. The junction had 3 bases not matched to a gene; V was cut back by 2 bases and J by 5 bases. Germline assignment: CDR1 DFQATT and CDR2 SNEGSKA (reference sequence). The CDR3 nucleotides read TGCAGTGCTAGAAACCTAGCGGGAGATACGCAGTATTTT. This codes for CSARNLAGDTQYF.

The table lists this clonotype with many counts. The J gene is TRBJ2-1, the V gene TRBV13; no reliable D call. CDR3 length: 15 residues. The germline V gene encodes CDR1 PRHDT and CDR2 FYEKMQ (reference sequence). With 8 bases removed from V and 4 bases from J, the gap between germline ends came to 18 bases. CDR3 protein: CASAPTPTLYNEQFF. The CDR3 nucleotides are TGTGCCAGCGCTCCGACACCTACTCTTTACAATGAGCAGTTCTTC.

This clonotype showed up just once. A read error may explain this, as a much larger clone is one base away. V gene TRBV12-3 or TRBV12-4 combines with J gene TRBJ2-5; D is undetermined. V was shortened by 7 bases and J by 2 bases, with 11 bases between the two germline ends. CDR3 size: 13 residues. For the CDR3, the DNA is TGTGCCAGCACCACAAGCATTCAAGAGACCCAGTACTTC. Residues: CASTTSIQETQYF.

The chain uses TRBV3-1 and TRBJ2-1; D gene uncertain. Germline V gene lookup returns CDR1 LGHDT and CDR2 YNNKEL (reference sequence). Deletions cut 11 bases from V and 1 base from J, with 18 bases between. The CDR3 length is 15 residues. Here the CDR3 DNA reads TGTGCCTGCGCGCCGATACGTCTTTCCTACAATGAGCAGTTCTTC. Its protein is CACAPIRLSYNEQFF.

This clonotype was recorded at least ten times. For the CDR3, the DNA is TGTGCCAGCAGTTATGGGGGGAGGCTCGTACGCAATAACAATGAGCAGTTCTTC. Protein product: CASSYGGRLVRNNNEQFF. This chain joins TRBV6-5 and TRBJ2-1; TRBD2 is a possible D gene (6 bases). The CDR3 sequence is 18 residues long. V gave up 3 bases and J gave up 5 bases, with 23 bases separating them. Germline V gene data show CDR1 as MNHEY and CDR2 as SVGAGI.

This clonotype was detected many times. The CDR3 spells CAISTLDRGPGANVLTF. The CDR3 DNA reads as TGTGCCATCAGTACACTGGACAGGGGACCTGGGGCCAACGTCCTGACTTTC. The chain combines TRBV10-3 with TRBJ2-6, with 9 bases lining up with TRBD1. With 5 bases clipped from V and 2 bases from J, the junction kept 7 bases outside the gene matches. The CDR3 consists of 17 residues. Germline V lookup: CDR1 ENHRY, CDR2 SYGVKD.

The sample holds many counts of this clonotype. The chain links TRBV7-9 to TRBJ2-1; tentatively, D is TRBD2 (5 bases). The length of the CDR3 is 13 residues. Trimming stripped 4 bases from V and 4 bases from J, with 8 bases between. Germline CDR1 is SEHNR and CDR2 is FQNEAQ (reference sequence). CDR3 nucleotide sequence: TGTGCCAGCAGCTCACCGGGATACAATGAGCAGTTCTTC. Amino acids: CASSSPGYNEQFF.

CDR3 bases: TGTGCCAGCGGGGACTCACCCCTCCACTTT. It encodes CASGDSPLHF. The chain is built from TRBV2 and TRBJ1-6, with D perhaps TRBD1 (5 bases). V was shortened by 8 bases and J by 10 bases, with 6 bases between the two germline ends. This CDR3 is 10 amino acids long. Germline V gives CDR1 SNHLY, CDR2 FYNNEI.

The genes are TRBV2 and TRBJ2-7; D remains ambiguous. Per the germline V gene, CDR1 is SNHLY and CDR2 is FYNNEI. Trimming removed 6 bases from V and 5 bases from J, with 8 bases in between. The CDR3 is made up of 11 amino acids. The CDR3 DNA reads as TGTGCCAGCAGGTATGTGGACGAGCAGTACTTC. Translated: CASRYVDEQYF.

This clonotype was seen at least ten times. This chain uses TRBV25-1 with TRBJ2-7; perhaps TRBD2 as D (5 bases). Trimming removed 6 bases at V and 3 bases at J, with 9 bases between. Germline loops: CDR1 MGHDK, CDR2 SYGVNS. This CDR3 contains 12 residues. Here the CDR3 reads CASRGEGYEQYF. CDR3 sequence (DNA): TGTGCCAGCAGGGGCGAGGGCTACGAGCAGTACTTC.

This clonotype was picked up many times. The V gene is TRBV7-7, the J gene TRBJ2-2; D is possibly TRBD2 (6 bases). Trimming cost V 6 bases and J 7 bases, with 12 bases left between them. Per germline, CDR1 SSHAT and CDR2 FNYEAQ (reference sequence). The CDR3 is 13 residues long. CDR3 loop: CASRGGYVGELFF. CDR3 bases: TGTGCCAGCAGGGGAGGATATGTCGGGGAGCTGTTTTTT.

J is TRBJ2-7 and V is TRBV18; D gene unclear. V was shortened by 3 bases and J by 2 bases, with 8 bases between the two germline ends. Germline loops: CDR1 KGHSH, CDR2 LQKENI. CDR3 length: 13 residues. The DNA for the CDR3 is TGTGCCAGCTCACCTTCCCTAACCTACGAGCAGTACTTC. This gives the protein CASSPSLTYEQYF.

This clonotype has at least ten counts. This chain joins TRBV12-3 or TRBV12-4 and TRBJ2-7; D tentatively reads TRBD1 or TRBD2 (5 bases each). The CDR3 has 15 amino acids. V dropped 2 bases and J dropped 4 bases, with 15 bases sitting between them. The CDR3 loop is CASSLQGAVRYEQYF. The CDR3 DNA is TGTGCCAGCAGTTTACAGGGAGCGGTTCGGTACGAGCAGTACTTC.

This clonotype came up many times. The chain joins TRBV6-1 to TRBJ1-6; D perhaps matches TRBD1 (6 bases). V gave up 0 bases and J gave up 5 bases, with 17 bases separating them. Per germline, CDR1 MNHNS and CDR2 SASEGT. CDR3 length: 18 amino acids. The CDR3 protein is CASSEAPPTGPNNSPLHF. Here the CDR3 DNA reads TGTGCCAGCAGTGAAGCCCCCCCGACAGGACCTAATAATTCACCCCTCCACTTT.

This clonotype was found many times. The gene calls are TRBV15 and TRBJ1-4; TRBD1 aligns across 7 bases. Per the germline V gene, CDR1 is LNHNV and CDR2 is YYDKDF (reference sequence). CDR3 length: 18 amino acids. V lost 2 bases and J lost 6; bases outside the gene matches: 15. In DNA form, the CDR3 reads TGTGCCACCAGCAGATACACAGGGGCTCCGAACCTGGATGAAAAACTGTTTTTT. Translated: CATSRYTGAPNLDEKLFF. Combining the CDR3 with reference TRBV15 and TRBJ1-4 gives the whole variable domain DAMVIQNPRYQVTQFGKPVTLSCSQTLNHNVMYWYQQKSSQAPKLLFHYYDKDFNNEADTPDNFQSRRPNTSFCFLDIRSPGLGDTAMYLCATSRYTGAPNLDEKLFFGSGTQLSVL.